This is a list of T cell receptor beta chains from one sample in a study of response to subunit inactivated influenza vaccine. TCRdb reprocessed the RT-PCR reads with MiXCR, giving one entry per CDR3 protein. The table shows around 200,000 distinct CDR3 sequences, with 13% to 15% occurring only once. This sample comprised CD8+ T cells sorted from PBMCs, obtained around 5 days after vaccination. These receptor sequences come from a middle-aged man who received an inactivated influenza vaccine. CDR3s leave out the opening cysteine and the closing phenylalanine or tryptophan.

>TRBV6-2/TRBV6-3|18
ASSYSIPRVPPSGANVLT
>TRBV7-6|13
ASSDIAGGLDEQY
>TRBV6-2/TRBV6-3|13
ASSLHAAEGYGYT
>TRBV7-9|12
ASSLVGKKETQY
>TRBV4-2|14
TSSVLPSGGAYEQY
>TRBV6-2/TRBV6-3|14
ASTNSREELYNEQF
>TRBV6-1|12
ASRGQLNTGELF
>TRBV4-1|14
ASSQLSGISTDTQY
>TRBV7-2|15
ASSPRGERSSYNEQF
>TRBV28|13
ASSRGREDPETQY
>TRBV3-1|13
ASSPRDYVDGELF
>TRBV29-1|10
SVPDRAGTQY
>TRBV3-1|14
ASSQVGVTSRTEQF
>TRBV29-1|11
SVVGQLVETQY
>TRBV30|9
AWGVNTEAF
>TRBV20-1|11
SKMRPPPTEAF